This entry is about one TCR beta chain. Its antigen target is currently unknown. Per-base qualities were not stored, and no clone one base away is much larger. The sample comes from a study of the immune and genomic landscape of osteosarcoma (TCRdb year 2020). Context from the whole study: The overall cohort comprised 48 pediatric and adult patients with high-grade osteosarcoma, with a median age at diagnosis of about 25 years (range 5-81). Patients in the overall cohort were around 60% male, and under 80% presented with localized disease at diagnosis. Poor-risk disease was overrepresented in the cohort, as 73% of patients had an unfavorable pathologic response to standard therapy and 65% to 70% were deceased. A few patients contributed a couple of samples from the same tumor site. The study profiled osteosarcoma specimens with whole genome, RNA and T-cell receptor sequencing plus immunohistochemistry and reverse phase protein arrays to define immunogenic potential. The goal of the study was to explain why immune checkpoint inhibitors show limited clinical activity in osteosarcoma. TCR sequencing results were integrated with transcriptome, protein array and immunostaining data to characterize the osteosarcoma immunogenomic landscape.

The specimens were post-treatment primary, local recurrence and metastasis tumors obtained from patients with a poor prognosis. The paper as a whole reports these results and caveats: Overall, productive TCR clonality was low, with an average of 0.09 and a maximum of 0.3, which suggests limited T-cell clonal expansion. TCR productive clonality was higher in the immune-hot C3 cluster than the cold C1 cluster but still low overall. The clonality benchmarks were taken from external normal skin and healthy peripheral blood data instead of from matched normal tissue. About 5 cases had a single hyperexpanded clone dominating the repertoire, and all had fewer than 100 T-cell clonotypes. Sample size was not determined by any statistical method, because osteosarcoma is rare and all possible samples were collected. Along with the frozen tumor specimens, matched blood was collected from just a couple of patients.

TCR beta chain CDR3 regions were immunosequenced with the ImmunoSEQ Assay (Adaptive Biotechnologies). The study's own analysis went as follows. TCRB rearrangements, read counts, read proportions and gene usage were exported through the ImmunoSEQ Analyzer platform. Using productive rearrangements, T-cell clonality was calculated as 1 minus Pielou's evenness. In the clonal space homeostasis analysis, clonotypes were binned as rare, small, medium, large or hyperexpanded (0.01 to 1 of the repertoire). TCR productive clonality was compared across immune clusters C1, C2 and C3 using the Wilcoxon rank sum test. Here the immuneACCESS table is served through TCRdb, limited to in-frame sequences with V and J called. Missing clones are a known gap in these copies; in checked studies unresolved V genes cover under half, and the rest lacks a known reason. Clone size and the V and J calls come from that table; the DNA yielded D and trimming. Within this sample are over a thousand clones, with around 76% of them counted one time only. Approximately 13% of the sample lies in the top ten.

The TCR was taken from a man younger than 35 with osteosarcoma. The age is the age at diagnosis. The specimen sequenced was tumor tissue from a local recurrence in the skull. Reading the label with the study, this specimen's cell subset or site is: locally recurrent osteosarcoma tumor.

The CDR3 region has the sequence CASSTAGFGNTEAFF. The sequenced DNA is TGTGCCAGCAGTACTGCAGGTTTTGGGAACACTGAAGCTTTCTTT. The chain links TRBV6-5 with TRBJ1-1; no D gene is confidently identified. V is cut by 5 bases and J by 1 base, and the space between the germline ends is 14 bases. Looking up the germline V gene yields CDR1 MNHEY and CDR2 SVGAGI. The CDR3 runs 15 amino acids, cysteine and phenylalanine included. The sequence is cut down to CDR3 DNA, 45 bases in frame from base 1.